This T cell receptor beta chain was captured by sequencing in a study of CD8+ T cells in alopecia areata (dated by TCRdb to the late 2010s). Context from the whole study: The treated patients took part in an open-label pilot trial in which moderate-to-severe alopecia areata was treated with oral tofacitinib at 5 to 10 mg twice daily. Tofacitinib was administered for 6 to 18 months, and 6 months of follow-up off drug were then conducted to assess delayed response and recurrence. In treated patients, disease severity was measured using the SALT score, which gives the percentage of scalp surface area affected. To study T cell clonal expansion in alopecia areata, the researchers applied high-throughput TCRbeta sequencing to both the C3H/HeJ mouse model and human patients. On the human side, TCRbeta sequencing was run on scalp tissue and on sorted CD4+ and CD8+ peripheral blood T cells from healthy controls and from alopecia areata patients with either patchy or totalis/universalis disease. Tofacitinib-treated patients had biopsies at baseline and at 4 and 24 weeks of treatment, with a later scalp biopsy in several patients. Clonality in the scalp was compared among normal scalp (n=4), patchy alopecia areata scalp (n=8), and alopecia totalis/universalis scalp (n=8). RNA was obtained with the PAXgene miRNA kit for fixed scalp, the miRNeasy kit for PBMCs, and the RNeasy kit for mouse skin. TCRbeta CDR3 regions were amplified by immunoSEQ multiplex PCR using 35 Vbeta forward and 13 Jbeta reverse primers. Results the study describes overall, beyond this receptor: Because the treated cohort was small and had only one nonresponder, larger studies are needed to examine links between baseline CD8+ expansion and response. Shared TCR sequences between patients were less evident than in mice, which may be partly attributable to HLA diversity in the patient population. Unlike mouse skin, which is dominated by gammadelta T cells, normal human skin has resident alphabeta T cells that are also sequenced, and this complicates analysis of the scalp TCR repertoire. Scalp clonality and the number of expanded CD8+ clones among the top 100 scalp clones were significantly decreased by tofacitinib. During tofacitinib treatment, many expanded lesional clones stuck around in both scalp and blood, and this persistence may partly explain why relapse happens after treatment is stopped. Higher clonality and more expanded CD8+ clones were observed in lesional scalp than in normal scalp, particularly in alopecia totalis/universalis, a finding suggestive of antigenic drive.

Only a few counts were recorded for this clone. This clone's antigen is unknown. No quality values exist for individual bases; no much larger clone is one base distant. Receptor amplification or capture employed the immunoSEQ multiplex PCR assay. To provide template for TCR sequencing, every sample had RNA extracted and reverse transcribed into cDNA. First-strand cDNA was synthesized with SuperScript III using a 2:1 mix of oligo-dT and random hexamers. Amplification bias was assessed with a synthetic immune receptor repertoire, and residual bias was removed computationally. As for the original processing: Raw reads were preprocessed to remove errors, and CDR3 was defined by IMGT conventions from the conserved cysteine to phenylalanine. Clonality was computed by normalizing Shannon entropy by log2 of the number of productive unique TCRs and subtracting the result from 1. Whether each scalp clone was CD4 or CD8 was inferred by checking scalp TCRbeta sequences against the CD4 and CD8 repertoires from sorted blood. Drawn from immuneACCESS, this table holds only the in-frame rearrangements with V and J called that TCRdb kept. Clones are partly lost; checked studies trace under half to an unresolved V gene and leave the rest unexplained. V and J calls and clone size follow that table, whereas D and trimming were derived from the DNA. Present in this sample are 95,000 to 110,000 clones, 85% to 90% of which were seen just once. Clones ranked in the top ten supply roughly 11% of the sample.

In light of the paper, this sample's treatment or condition label describes: oral pan-JAK inhibitor, 5-10 mg twice daily. Lesional scalp punch biopsies and peripheral blood were obtained from alopecia areata patients. PBMCs were separated by density centrifugation and stained for CD3, CD4 and CD8, after which CD4+ and CD8+ T cells were sorted on a FACSAria. The receptor was derived from a human donor with alopecia areata. The sample in question was CD8+ T cells sorted from blood, obtained at approximately week 31, from a patient treated with tofacitinib.

The CDR3 reads as follows: CASSSPGQGDNEQFF. The nucleotide sequence reads TGTGCCAGCAGTTCGCCGGGACAGGGCGACAATGAGCAGTTCTTC. The chain is assembled from TRBV27 and TRBJ2-1, with TRBD1 identical over 9 junction bases. Taken from the germline V gene (reference sequence), the CDR1 and CDR2 loops are MNHEY and SMNVEV. From the cysteine through the phenylalanine, the CDR3 covers 15 amino acids. Only the CDR3 region is kept as DNA, spanning 45 bases read in frame from base 1. The germline V end is reduced by 4 bases and the J end by 5 bases; junction bases left unmatched: 6.